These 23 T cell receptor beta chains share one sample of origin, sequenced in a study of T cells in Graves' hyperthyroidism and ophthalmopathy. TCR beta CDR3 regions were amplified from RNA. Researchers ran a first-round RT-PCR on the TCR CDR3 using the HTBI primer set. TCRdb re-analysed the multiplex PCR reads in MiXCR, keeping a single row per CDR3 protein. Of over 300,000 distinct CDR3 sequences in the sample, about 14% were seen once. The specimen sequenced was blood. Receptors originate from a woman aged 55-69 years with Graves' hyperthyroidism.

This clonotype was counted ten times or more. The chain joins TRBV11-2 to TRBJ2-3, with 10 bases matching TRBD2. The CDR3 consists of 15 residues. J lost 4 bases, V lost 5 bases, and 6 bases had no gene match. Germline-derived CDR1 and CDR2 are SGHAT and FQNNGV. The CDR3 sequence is CASSQGLAGADTQYF. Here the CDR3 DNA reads TGTGCCAGCAGCCAAGGGCTAGCGGGAGCAGATACGCAGTATTTT.

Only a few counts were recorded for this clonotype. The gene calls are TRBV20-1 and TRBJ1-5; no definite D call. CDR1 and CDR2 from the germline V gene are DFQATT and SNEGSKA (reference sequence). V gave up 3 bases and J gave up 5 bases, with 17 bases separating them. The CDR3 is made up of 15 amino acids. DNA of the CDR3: TGCAGTGCTAGGTACCACGGCGGGTTGCATCAGCCCCAGCATTTT. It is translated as CSARYHGGLHQPQHF.

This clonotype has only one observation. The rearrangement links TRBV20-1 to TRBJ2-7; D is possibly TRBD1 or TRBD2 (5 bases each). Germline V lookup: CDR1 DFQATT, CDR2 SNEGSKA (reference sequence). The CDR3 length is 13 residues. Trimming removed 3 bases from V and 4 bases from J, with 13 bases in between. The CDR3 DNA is TGCAGTGCTAGTCGAGGGGCTCGGTACGAGCAGTACTTC. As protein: CSASRGARYEQYF.

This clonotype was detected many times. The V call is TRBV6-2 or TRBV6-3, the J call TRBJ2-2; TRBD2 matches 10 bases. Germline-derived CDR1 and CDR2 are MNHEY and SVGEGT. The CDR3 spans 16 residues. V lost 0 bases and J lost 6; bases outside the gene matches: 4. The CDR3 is CASSYSVLAGAGELFF. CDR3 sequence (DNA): TGTGCCAGCAGTTACTCCGTCCTAGCGGGAGCCGGGGAGCTGTTTTTT.

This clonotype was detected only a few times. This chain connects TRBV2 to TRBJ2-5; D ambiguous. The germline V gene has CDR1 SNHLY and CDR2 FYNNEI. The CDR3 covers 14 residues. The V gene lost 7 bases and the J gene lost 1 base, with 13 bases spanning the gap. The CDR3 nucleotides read TGTGCCAGCAAAAACGGGCGTGGCCAAGAGACCCAGTACTTC. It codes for CASKNGRGQETQYF.

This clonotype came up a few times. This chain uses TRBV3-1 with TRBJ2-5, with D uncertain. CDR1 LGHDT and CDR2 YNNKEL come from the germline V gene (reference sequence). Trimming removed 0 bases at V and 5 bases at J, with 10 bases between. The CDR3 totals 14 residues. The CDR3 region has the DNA TGTGCCAGCAGCCAAGAGAATGTAGTGGAGACCCAGTACTTC. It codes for CASSQENVVETQYF.

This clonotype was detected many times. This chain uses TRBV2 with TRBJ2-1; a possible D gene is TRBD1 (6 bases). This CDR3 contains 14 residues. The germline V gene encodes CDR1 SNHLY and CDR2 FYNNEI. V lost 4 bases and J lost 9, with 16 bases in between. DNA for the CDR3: TGTGCCAGCAGTGGTAACAGGGAAGCCGCTGAGCAGTTCTTC. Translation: CASSGNREAAEQFF.

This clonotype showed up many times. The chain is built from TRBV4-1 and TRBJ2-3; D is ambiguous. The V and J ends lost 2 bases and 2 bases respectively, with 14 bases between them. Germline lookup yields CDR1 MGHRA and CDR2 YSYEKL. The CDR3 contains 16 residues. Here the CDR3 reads CASSQKPASLTDTQYF. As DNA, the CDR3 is TGCGCCAGCAGCCAAAAACCTGCATCTCTCACAGATACGCAGTATTTT.

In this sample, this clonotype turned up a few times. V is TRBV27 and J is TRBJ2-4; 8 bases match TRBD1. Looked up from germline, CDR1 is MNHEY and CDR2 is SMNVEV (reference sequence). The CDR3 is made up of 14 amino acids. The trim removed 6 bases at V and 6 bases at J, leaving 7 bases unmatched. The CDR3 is CASSPGQGGNIQYF. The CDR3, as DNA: TGTGCCAGCAGCCCAGGACAGGGCGGAAACATTCAGTACTTC.

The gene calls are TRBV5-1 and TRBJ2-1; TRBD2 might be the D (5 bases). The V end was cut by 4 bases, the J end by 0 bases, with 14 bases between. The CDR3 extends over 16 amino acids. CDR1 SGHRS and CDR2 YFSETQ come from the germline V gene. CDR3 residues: CASSATSLSSYNEQFF. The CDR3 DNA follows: TGCGCCAGCAGCGCCACTAGTTTAAGCTCCTACAATGAGCAGTTCTTC.

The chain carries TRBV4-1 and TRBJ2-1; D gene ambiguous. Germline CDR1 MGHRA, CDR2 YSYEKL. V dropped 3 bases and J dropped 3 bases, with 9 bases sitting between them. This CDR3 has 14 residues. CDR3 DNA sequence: TGCGCCAGCAGCCACTCGACTGGCTACAATGAGCAGTTCTTC. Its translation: CASSHSTGYNEQFF.

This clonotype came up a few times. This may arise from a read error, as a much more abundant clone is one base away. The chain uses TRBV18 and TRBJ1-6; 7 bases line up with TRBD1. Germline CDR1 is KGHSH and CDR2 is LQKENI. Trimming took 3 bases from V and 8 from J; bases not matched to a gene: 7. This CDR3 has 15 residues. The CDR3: CASSPTTGKDSPLHF. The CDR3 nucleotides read TGTGCCAGCTCACCTACGACAGGGAAGGATTCACCCCTCCACTTT.

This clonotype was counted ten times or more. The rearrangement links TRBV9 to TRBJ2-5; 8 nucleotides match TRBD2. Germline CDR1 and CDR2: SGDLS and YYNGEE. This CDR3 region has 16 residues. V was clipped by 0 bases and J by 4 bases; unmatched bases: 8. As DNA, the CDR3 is TGTGCCAGCAGCGTAGGAGTAGCGGGAACGCGAGAGACCCAGTACTTC. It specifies CASSVGVAGTRETQYF.

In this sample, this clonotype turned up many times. CDR3 region: CASSLVSRGNSPLHF. CDR3 nucleotides: TGTGCCAGCAGCTTAGTATCCAGGGGTAATTCACCCCTCCACTTT. The rearrangement uses TRBV7-2 and TRBJ1-6, with D perhaps matching TRBD1 (6 bases). V was cut by 1 base and J by 6 bases, with 10 bases left in between. There are 15 residues in the CDR3. Per germline, CDR1 SGHTA and CDR2 FQGNSA.

The CDR3 loop is CASSRRGVGGGYNEQFF. The CDR3 coding sequence is TGCGCCAGCAGCCGAAGAGGTGTGGGAGGGGGGTACAATGAGCAGTTCTTC. The chain has TRBV4-1 and TRBJ2-1, with a possible D match to TRBD2 (7 bases). V lost 4 bases and J 4 bases, leaving 20 bases between the germline ends. The germline CDR1 and CDR2 sequences are MGHRA and YSYEKL. The CDR3 totals 17 residues.

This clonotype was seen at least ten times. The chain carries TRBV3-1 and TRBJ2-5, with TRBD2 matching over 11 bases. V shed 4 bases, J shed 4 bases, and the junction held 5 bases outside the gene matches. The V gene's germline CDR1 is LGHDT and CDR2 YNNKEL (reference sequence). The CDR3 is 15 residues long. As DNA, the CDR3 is TGTGCCAGCAGCCCAACTGGGACTAGCGGAGAGACCCAGTACTTC. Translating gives CASSPTGTSGETQYF.

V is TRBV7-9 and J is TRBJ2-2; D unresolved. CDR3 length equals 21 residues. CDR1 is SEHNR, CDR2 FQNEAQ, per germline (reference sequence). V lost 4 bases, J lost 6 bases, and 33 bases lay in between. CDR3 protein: CASSSLSYFSIGSRSAGELFF. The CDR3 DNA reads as TGTGCCAGCAGCTCCCTCTCATATTTTTCGATCGGCAGCAGGTCGGCCGGGGAGCTGTTTTTT. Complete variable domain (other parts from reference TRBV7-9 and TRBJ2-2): DTGVSQNPRHKITKRGQNVTFRCDPISEHNRLYWYRQTLGQGPEFLTYFQNEAQLEKSRLLSDRFSAERPKGSFSTLEIQRTEQGDSAMYLCASSSLSYFSIGSRSAGELFFGEGSRLTVL.

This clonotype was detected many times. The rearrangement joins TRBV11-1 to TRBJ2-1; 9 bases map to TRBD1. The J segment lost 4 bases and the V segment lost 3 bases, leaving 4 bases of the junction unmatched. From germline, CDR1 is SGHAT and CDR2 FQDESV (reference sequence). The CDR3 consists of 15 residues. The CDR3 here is CASSFRDREYNEQFF. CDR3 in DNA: TGTGCCAGCAGCTTCCGGGACAGGGAATACAATGAGCAGTTCTTC.

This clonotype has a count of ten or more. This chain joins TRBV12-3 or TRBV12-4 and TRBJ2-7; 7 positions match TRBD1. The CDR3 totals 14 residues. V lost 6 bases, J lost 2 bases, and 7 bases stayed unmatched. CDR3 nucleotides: TGTGCCAGCAGAACGACAGGGCTGACCTACGAGCAGTACTTC. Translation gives CASRTTGLTYEQYF.

The CDR3 loop reads CSVEDSFGGELFF. For the CDR3, the DNA is TGCAGCGTTGAAGATAGCTTCGGCGGGGAGCTGTTTTTT. This chain links TRBV29-1 with TRBJ2-2; D is uncertain. CDR3 length: 13 amino acids. The V end was cut by 0 bases, the J end by 7 bases, with 9 bases between. The germline V gene encodes CDR1 SQVTM and CDR2 ANQGSEA.

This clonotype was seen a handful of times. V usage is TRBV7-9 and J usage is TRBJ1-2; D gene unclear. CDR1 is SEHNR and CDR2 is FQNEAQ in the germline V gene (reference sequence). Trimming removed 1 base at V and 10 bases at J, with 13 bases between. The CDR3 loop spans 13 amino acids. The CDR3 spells CASSLGVGEDYTF. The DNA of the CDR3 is TGTGCCAGCAGCTTAGGGGTCGGGGAGGACTACACCTTC. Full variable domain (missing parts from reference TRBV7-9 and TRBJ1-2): DTGVSQNPRHKITKRGQNVTFRCDPISEHNRLYWYRQTLGQGPEFLTYFQNEAQLEKSRLLSDRFSAERPKGSFSTLEIQRTEQGDSAMYLCASSLGVGEDYTFGSGTRLTVV.

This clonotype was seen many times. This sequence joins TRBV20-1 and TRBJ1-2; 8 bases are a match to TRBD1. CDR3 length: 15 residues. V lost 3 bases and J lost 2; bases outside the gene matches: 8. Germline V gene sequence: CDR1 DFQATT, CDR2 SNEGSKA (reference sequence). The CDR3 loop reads CSASPPQGVNYGYTF. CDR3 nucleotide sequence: TGCAGTGCTAGCCCCCCACAGGGGGTGAACTATGGCTACACCTTC.

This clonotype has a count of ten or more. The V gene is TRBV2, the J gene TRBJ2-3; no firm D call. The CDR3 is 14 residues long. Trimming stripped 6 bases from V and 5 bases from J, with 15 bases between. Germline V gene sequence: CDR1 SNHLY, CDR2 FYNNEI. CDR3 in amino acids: CASSRASKIDTQYF. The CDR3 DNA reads TGTGCCAGCAGCCGGGCCTCGAAAATAGATACGCAGTATTTT.